The entry below gives a single T cell receptor (beta chain) sequence along with its context. Because the CDR3 is missing its conserved closing phenylalanine or tryptophan, this is likely a read error. cDNA specific to TCR beta was made from about 0.45 ug of total RNA, with a constant-region primer employed for priming. Researchers made the TCR beta libraries by running three nested multiplex PCR rounds with slightly modified ARM-PCR. The opening two PCR rounds, about 10 cycles each, paired TRBV1-TRBV30 forward primers with a C-beta reverse primer. TCRdb fed the multiplex PCR reads into MiXCR, producing one record per CDR3 protein. The sample has around 25,000 distinct CDR3 sequences, about 74% seen once. Each 20-30 mg portion of unsorted bulk tissue served as the source for co-extraction of RNA and DNA. Researchers took samples from five separate regions of each tumor. Tumor samples all exceeded 75% viable tumor cells.

The sample belongs to a study of tumor-infiltrating lymphocytes in primary liver carcinoma. Germline CDR1 LGHNA, CDR2 YSLEER. The CDR3 covers 13 residues. The receptor was derived from a woman aged 30 to 39 with primary liver carcinoma and hepatitis B virus infection. This chain uses TRBV4-3 with TRBJ2-7; tentative D call: TRBD2 (5 bases). Sequences were obtained from liver tumor tissue from sampling region 5. Regarding subset: tumor region T5, tumor centre. The CDR3 DNA follows: TGCGCCAACAGCCGGGGAAACTGCTACGAGCAGTACTTG. Its protein is CANSRGNCYEQYL.